One and the same sample provided the 15 T cell receptor beta chains below, sequenced in a study of blood T cell repertoires in COVID-19. Assay: immunoSEQ multiplex PCR; the TCRdb copy retains only in-frame clones and omits some. The profile shows roughly 230,000 clones, 89% of them singletons. Input material: peripheral blood. These receptors were collected from a woman in her thirties or forties who had recovered from COVID-19.

V gene TRBV7-9 combines with J gene TRBJ1-2; 9 bases match TRBD1. Trimming removed 6 bases from V and 2 bases from J; junction bases left unmatched: 13. CDR1 SEHNR and CDR2 FQNEAQ come from the germline V gene (reference sequence). The CDR3 runs to 17 residues. The CDR3 loop is CASSPITGTGRNYGYTF. DNA for the CDR3: TGTGCCAGCAGTCCTATCACCGGGACAGGGAGAAACTATGGCTACACCTTC.

The chain uses TRBV9 and TRBJ2-7; 7 nucleotides align to TRBD2. The V gene end was trimmed by 1 base and the J gene end by 2 bases; junction bases not matched to a gene: 9. CDR3 length equals 16 residues. Germline V gene sequence: CDR1 SGDLS, CDR2 YYNGEE. CDR3 coding DNA: TGTGCCAGCAGCGTACGCGCTAGCGGTACTCCCTACGAGCAGTACGTC. This codes for CASSVRASGTPYEQYV.

The chain links TRBV27 to TRBJ1-1, with 7 bases identical to TRBD1. The germline V gene has CDR1 MNHEY and CDR2 SMNVEV (reference sequence). J was trimmed by 0 bases and V by 0 bases; bases with no gene match: 4. This CDR3 has 16 residues. The CDR3 DNA reads as TGTGCCAGCAGTTTATCGAGGGGGCGTATGAACACTGAAGCTTTCTTT. Residues: CASSLSRGRMNTEAFF.

This clone was observed a single time. The chain combines TRBV3-1 (or the pseudogene TRBV3-2) with TRBJ1-4; unclear D gene. CDR1 and CDR2 from the germline V gene are LGHDT and YNNKEL (reference sequence). V shed 4 bases and J shed 3 bases, with 12 bases lying between them. This CDR3 has 15 residues. The CDR3 nucleotides are TGTGCCAGCAGCCCCCTCGGGAGTCCTAATGAAAAACTGTTTTTT. Amino acids: CASSPLGSPNEKLFF.

The chain links TRBV5-6 to TRBJ1-5; D unresolved. In germline, CDR1 is SGHDT, CDR2 YYEEEE. CDR3 length: 14 amino acids. The germline V and J ends were trimmed by 0 bases and 3 bases, with 7 bases remaining between them. CDR3 in DNA: TGTGCCAGCAGCTTGGACGGGTTCAATCAGCCCCAGCATTTT. The encoded protein is CASSLDGFNQPQHF.

The chain has TRBV9 and TRBJ1-3; a possible D gene is TRBD1 (6 bases). Trimming removed 4 bases at V and 3 bases at J, with 17 bases between. The CDR3 length is 16 residues. CDR1 is SGDLS, CDR2 YYNGEE, per germline. The CDR3 protein is CASSSPRGSGGNTIYF. The DNA of the CDR3 is TGTGCCAGCAGCTCCCCCAGGGGTTCTGGTGGAAACACCATATATTTT. Full variable domain (missing parts from reference TRBV9 and TRBJ1-3): DSGVTQTPKHLITATGQRVTLRCSPRSGDLSVYWYQQSLDQGLQFLIQYYNGEERAKGNILERFSAQQFPDLHSELNLSSLELGDSALYFCASSSPRGSGGNTIYFGEGSWLTVV.

The V call is TRBV30, the J call TRBJ2-7; D gene unclear. The CDR3 runs 12 residues. Germline CDR1 reads GTSNPN; CDR2 reads SVGIG (reference sequence). V was cut by 2 bases and J by 3 bases, with 8 bases left in between. The CDR3 coding sequence is TGTGCCTGGAGTAGGAGTGGCTACGAGCAGTACTTC. This encodes CAWSRSGYEQYF.

V and J are TRBV5-8 and TRBJ2-1; 8 bases fit TRBD2. The CDR3 spans 12 residues. Unmatched junction bases numbered 5, after V lost 9 bases and J lost 6 bases. CDR1 is SGHTS and CDR2 is YDEGEE in the germline V gene. CDR3 sequence: CATRLAINEQFF. The CDR3 DNA reads as TGTGCCACCAGACTAGCGATCAATGAGCAGTTCTTC.

This rearrangement joins TRBV7-6 to TRBJ2-7, with 7 bases matching TRBD1. The CDR3 length is 15 residues. CDR1 and CDR2 from the germline V gene are SGHVS and FNYEAQ. J lost 4 bases, V lost 4 bases, and 10 bases had no gene match. CDR3 sequence (DNA): TGTGCCAGCAGCTCCGGGCCGGGACAGCTTTACGAGCAGTACTTC. Residues: CASSSGPGQLYEQYF.

The chain's CDR3 is CASSQGRGGNYGYTF. CDR3 bases: TGTGCCAGCAGCCAAGGGAGGGGAGGGAACTATGGCTACACCTTC. The gene calls are TRBV11-2 and TRBJ1-2, with TRBD1 as a possible D gene (5 bases). This CDR3 region has 15 residues. Germline assignment: CDR1 SGHAT and CDR2 FQNNGV. With 5 bases removed from V and 2 bases from J, the gap between germline ends came to 15 bases.

This clone has a single count. The J gene is TRBJ2-1, the V gene TRBV30; the match to TRBD1 covers 7 bases. This CDR3 is 14 amino acids long. CDR1 GTSNPN and CDR2 SVGIG come from the germline V gene (reference sequence). J was trimmed by 9 bases and V by 3 bases; bases with no gene match: 11. The DNA of the CDR3 is TGTGCCTGGAGACCGGGACAGAGGCTTGCTGAGCAGTTCTTC. Amino acid sequence: CAWRPGQRLAEQFF.

The chain links TRBV5-1 to TRBJ1-1; possible D gene TRBD1, 6 bases. Germline-derived CDR1 and CDR2 are SGHRS and YFSETQ. The CDR3 consists of 14 residues. Deletions cut 2 bases from V and 6 bases from J, with 14 bases between. The CDR3 DNA follows: TGCGCCAGCAGCTTTGCAGGGGAGTTAGCTGAAGCTTTCTTT. Protein: CASSFAGELAEAFF.

V gene TRBV5-6 combines with J gene TRBJ2-3; D is undetermined. This CDR3 spans 12 amino acids. Germline V CDR1 and CDR2: SGHDT, YYEEEE. Between the trimmed V and J ends, which lost 2 bases and 4 bases, there was a span of 5 bases. This chain's CDR3 is CASSFEADTQYF. CDR3 nucleotide sequence: TGTGCCAGCAGCTTTGAGGCAGATACGCAGTATTTT.

The chain joins TRBV7-9 to TRBJ2-3, with TRBD2 matching over 9 bases. The CDR3 has 17 residues. The germline CDR1 and CDR2 sequences are SEHNR and FQNEAQ (reference sequence). With 5 bases clipped from V and 0 bases from J, the junction kept 9 bases outside the gene matches. The CDR3 nucleotides read TGTGCCAGCAGCGATCTTTTGCGGGGGGGGAGCACAGATACGCAGTATTTT. Its protein is CASSDLLRGGSTDTQYF.

The chain is built from TRBV6-5 and TRBJ2-2; 7 bases align to TRBD2. Looked up from germline, CDR1 is MNHEY and CDR2 is SVGAGI. Trimming took 1 base from V and 7 from J; bases not matched to a gene: 3. This CDR3 has 14 amino acids. In DNA form, the CDR3 reads TGTGCCAGCAGTTACTATCAGCGGGGCGGGGAGCTGTTTTTT. As protein: CASSYYQRGGELFF.